Given below is one T cell receptor (beta chain) in context. Its antigen is unknown. Germline is not matched at one junction end, which may reflect a read error. Germline loops: CDR1 SQVTM, CDR2 ANQGSEA. The CDR3 covers 15 residues. The data stem from a study of tumor-infiltrating lymphocytes in primary liver carcinoma. For the study at large: Each of the growths was stage T1-T3 N0M0, extending roughly 4.2 to 10 cm across. General study findings and limits: A significantly higher top-250-clone fraction was recorded for tumors than for blood (p = 0.039). Pairs of tumor regions overlapped more than tumor-adjacent and tumor-blood pairs did.

TCR beta cDNA came from around 500 ng total RNA, primed with a constant-region primer. Researchers made the TCR beta libraries by running three nested multiplex PCR rounds with slightly modified ARM-PCR. Rounds one and two of PCR, each of roughly 11 cycles, were primed with TRBV1-TRBV30 forward primers and a C-beta reverse primer. A single record per CDR3 protein comes from TCRdb applying MiXCR to the multiplex PCR reads. The sample holds approximately 300,000 distinct CDR3 sequences, roughly 60% seen once. Germline DNA was also extracted, and blood RNA derived from unsorted whole blood. The TCR comes from a man aged 40-49 years with primary liver carcinoma and hepatitis B virus infection. The material sequenced was peripheral blood. The rearrangement links TRBV29-1 to TRBJ1-1; 8 positions agree with TRBD1. CDR3 protein: CSAAGGCGMNTGAFF. As DNA, the CDR3 is TGCAGCGCTGCAGGGGGCTGCGGGATGAACACTGGAGCTTTCTTT. Looking up the rest from reference TRBV29-1 and TRBJ1-1 gives the full variable domain: SAVISQKPSRDICQRGTSLTIQCQVDSQVTMMFWYRQQPGQSLTLIATANQGSEATYESGFVIDKFPISRPNLTFSTLTVSNMSPEDSSIYLCSAAGGCGMNTGAFFGQGTRLTVV.